Listed below are T cell receptor beta chains from one sample, sequenced in a study of graft-versus-host responses after intestinal transplantation. Sequencing used immunoSEQ multiplex PCR; TCRdb keeps in-frame clones, though not all of them. This sample has over 45,000 clones, with approximately 90% found just once. The sample was PBMCs, taken 26 days after transplant. These receptors were obtained from a human patient who received an intestinal transplant, so some T cells may come from the graft donor. CDR3s include the opening cysteine and the closing phenylalanine or tryptophan. Fields, in order: J gene, V gene, D gene, clone size, CDR3 DNA, CDR3 protein. A D gene is named only where the DNA matches it firmly. The size of a clone is reported for some rows only, either as once, few or many, or as a class for expanded clones.

>TRBJ1-2|TRBV28|NA|NA
TGTGCCAGCAGGTCTACAGTGTATGGCTACACCTTC
CASRSTVYGYTF
>TRBJ1-1|TRBV14|TRBD1|NA
TGTGCCAGCAGCCAGGGACAGTTAAACACTGAAGCTTTCTTT
CASSQGQLNTEAFF
>TRBJ1-5|TRBV5-5|TRBD1|NA
TGTGCCAGCAGCTTCGGGGACAGGGAGGTATGGTGGGATCAGCCCCAGCATTTT
CASSFGDREVWWDQPQHF
>TRBJ1-4|TRBV7-9|NA|few
TGTGCCAGCAGCTTAGTGTACAGCGAAAAACTGTTTTTT
CASSLVYSEKLFF
>TRBJ2-3|TRBV19|TRBD1|once
TGTGCCAGTAGTATAGGTCGGACAGGGTTGTATACGCAGTATTTT
CASSIGRTGLYTQYF
>TRBJ2-3|TRBV7-9|NA|NA
TGTGCCAGCAGCCAAGTAGGGGGCACAGATACGCAGTATTTT
CASSQVGGTDTQYF
>TRBJ2-3|TRBV29-1|TRBD2|NA
TGCAGCGTTGTCCTTGGACTAGCGACAGATACGCAGTATTTT
CSVVLGLATDTQYF
>TRBJ1-1|TRBV19|NA|NA
TGTGCCAGTAGAGCAGGGGTTGGCACTGAAGCTTTCTTT
CASRAGVGTEAFF
>TRBJ1-6|TRBV6-1|NA|NA
TGTGCCAGCAGTGAAGCGCGTCAGGGGTATTCACCCCTCCACTTT
CASSEARQGYSPLHF
>TRBJ1-1|TRBV28|NA|NA
TGTGCCAGCAGTTATCGGGGTTCGACTGAAGCTTTCTTT
CASSYRGSTEAFF
>TRBJ1-2|TRBV6-4|NA|few
TGTGCCAGCAGTGACGAATCATACAGCGGTGGCTACACCTTC
CASSDESYSGGYTF
>TRBJ2-2|TRBV29-1|NA|NA
TGCAGCGTTGAGGGCAAGAACGCCGGGGAGCTGTTTTTT
CSVEGKNAGELFF
>TRBJ2-3|TRBV6-6|NA|NA
TGTGCCAGCAGTTACGGCGGGGCCGATACGCAGTATTTT
CASSYGGADTQYF
>TRBJ2-6|TRBV10-2|NA|NA
TGCGCCAGCAGTCCAGGCTCTGGGGCCAACGTCCTGACTTTC
CASSPGSGANVLTF
>TRBJ1-4|TRBV21-1|NA|NA
TGTGCCAGCAGCAAAGGGGACAGGGGGCATACTAATGAAAAACTGTTTTTT
CASSKGDRGHTNEKLFF
>TRBJ1-3|TRBV6-5|NA|NA
TGTGCCAGCAGTTTAGACGCCACTAGTGGAAACACCATATATTTT
CASSLDATSGNTIYF
>TRBJ1-1|TRBV4-3|NA|NA
TGCGCCAGCAGCCATAACGCGGGTACTGAAGCTTTCTTT
CASSHNAGTEAFF
>TRBJ2-1|TRBV5-1|TRBD2|NA
TGCGCCAGCAGGCGAGGGGGCGAATCGACTAGCGGGGGATCTAATGAGCAGTTCTTC
CASRRGGESTSGGSNEQFF
>TRBJ1-1|TRBV9|NA|NA
TGTGCCAGCAGCGTACTATGGAACACTGAAGCTTTCTTT
CASSVLWNTEAFF
>TRBJ1-1|TRBV7-9|TRBD1|NA
TGTGCCAGCACCACTAATCACAGGGGCGCGAACACTGAAGCTTTCTTT
CASTTNHRGANTEAFF
>TRBJ2-5|TRBV7-3|TRBD2|NA
TGTGCCAGCAGCTTAGCGGGAGGTCAAGAGACCCAGTACTTC
CASSLAGGQETQYF
>TRBJ2-1|TRBV7-9|TRBD1|NA
TGTGCCAGCAGCTTGCCCCGGGGACAGCTAGGGTATGAGCAGTTCTTC
CASSLPRGQLGYEQFF
>TRBJ1-1|TRBV10-1|TRBD1|NA
TGCGCCAGCAGTGCGCTGAAGGGAACAGGGGGCAATCGGGCTGAAGCTTTCTTT
CASSALKGTGGNRAEAFF
>TRBJ1-1|TRBV28|NA|NA
TGTGCCAGCAGTTTATGGGGGGCGCTGAGCACTGAAGCTTTCTTT
CASSLWGALSTEAFF
>TRBJ2-1|TRBV7-6|NA|NA
TGTGCCAGCAGCTTAGCGGGGCCTTACAATGAGCAGTTCTTC
CASSLAGPYNEQFF
>TRBJ2-2|TRBV4-2|NA|NA
TGTGCCAGCAGCCAAGTCGTGGGGGGGCACGTCGGGGAGCTGTTTTTT
CASSQVVGGHVGELFF
>TRBJ1-1|TRBV10-1|NA|NA
TGCGCCAGCAGCCCGGCCGGGATTTACACTGAAGCTTTCTTT
CASSPAGIYTEAFF